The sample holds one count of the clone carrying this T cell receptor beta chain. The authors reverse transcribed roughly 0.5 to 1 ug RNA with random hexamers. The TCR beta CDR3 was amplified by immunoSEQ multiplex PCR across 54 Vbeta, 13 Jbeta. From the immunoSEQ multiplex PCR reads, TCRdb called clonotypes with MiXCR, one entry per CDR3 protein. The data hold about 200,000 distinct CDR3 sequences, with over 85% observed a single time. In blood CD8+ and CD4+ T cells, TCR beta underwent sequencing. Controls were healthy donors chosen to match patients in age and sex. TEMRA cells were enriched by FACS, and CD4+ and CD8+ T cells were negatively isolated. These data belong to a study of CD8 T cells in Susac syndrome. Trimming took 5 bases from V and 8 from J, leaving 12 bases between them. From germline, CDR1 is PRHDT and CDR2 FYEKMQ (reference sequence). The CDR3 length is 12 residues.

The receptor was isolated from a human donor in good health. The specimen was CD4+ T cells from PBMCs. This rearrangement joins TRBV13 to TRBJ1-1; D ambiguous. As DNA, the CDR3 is TGTGCCAGCAGCGTTACCCACGGGGAAGCTTTCTTT. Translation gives CASSVTHGEAFF.